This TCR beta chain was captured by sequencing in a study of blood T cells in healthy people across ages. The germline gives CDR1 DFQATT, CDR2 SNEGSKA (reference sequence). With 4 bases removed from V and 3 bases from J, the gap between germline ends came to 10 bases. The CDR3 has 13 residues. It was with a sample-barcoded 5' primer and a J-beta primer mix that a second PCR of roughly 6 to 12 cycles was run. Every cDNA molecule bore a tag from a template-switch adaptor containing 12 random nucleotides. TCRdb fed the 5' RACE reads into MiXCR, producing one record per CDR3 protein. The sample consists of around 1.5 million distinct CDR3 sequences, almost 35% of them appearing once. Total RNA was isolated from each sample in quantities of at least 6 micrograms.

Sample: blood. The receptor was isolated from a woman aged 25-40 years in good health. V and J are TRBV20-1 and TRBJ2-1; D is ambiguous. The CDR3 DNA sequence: TGCAGTGCTACCAACCCCTTCTACAATGAGCAGTTCTTC. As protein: CSATNPFYNEQFF.